A single TCR beta chain is shown here with its context. The data are from a study of technical replicates of blood from several donors. The protocol was immunoSEQ multiplex PCR, while the TCRdb copy is restricted to in-frame clones and leaves out a portion. The sample has fewer than 75,000 clones, 93% seen once; the top ten hold 0.25% to 0.3%. Germline V gene data show CDR1 as SGHVS and CDR2 as FQNEAQ. This CDR3 is built from 14 residues. V trimming: 4 bases; J trimming: 5 bases; junction bases outside the gene matches: 7. Material: T cells isolated from PBMCs. The gene calls are TRBV7-8 and TRBJ1-2; TRBD1 aligns across 7 bases. This receptor was taken from a human donor in good health. The CDR3 nucleotides are TGTGCCAGCAGCTCTTCAGGGGGGATTTATGGCTACACCTTC. Its translation: CASSSSGGIYGYTF.